The 7 T cell receptor beta chains below come from one sample, sequenced in a study of OX40 agonist ivuxolimab in advanced cancers. The assay was immunoSEQ multiplex PCR, and TCRdb's table has in-frame clones only and misses some. Of 60,000 to 90,000 clones listed, approximately 86% were seen once; the top ten hold more than 0.65%. This specimen was CD4+ or CD8+ T cells sorted from blood, taken in a trial of the OX40 agonist ivuxolimab. Receptor source: an adult with an advanced solid tumor such as melanoma, head and neck, liver or kidney cancer.

This sequence joins TRBV15 and TRBJ1-4, with 8 bases fitting TRBD1. This CDR3 comprises 16 residues. V was pared by 1 base and J by 5 bases, with 6 bases of the junction left unmatched. The germline gives CDR1 LNHNV, CDR2 YYDKDF (reference sequence). CDR3 DNA sequence: TGTGCCACCAGCAGAGCTGAGGACAGGGACAATGAAAAACTGTTTTTT. Its protein is CATSRAEDRDNEKLFF.

This rearrangement joins TRBV7-9 to TRBJ2-3; weak D call: TRBD2 (7 bases). V shed 3 bases and J shed 4 bases, with 14 bases lying between them. Germline loops: CDR1 SEHNR, CDR2 FQNEAQ (reference sequence). CDR3 length: 15 residues. The DNA for the CDR3 is TGTGCCAGCAGCTTTTGGGGGGGGCCCCCAGATACGCAGTATTTT. It translates to CASSFWGGPPDTQYF. The entire variable domain, with the rest obtained from reference TRBV7-9 and TRBJ2-3, is as follows: DTGVSQNPRHKITKRGQNVTFRCDPISEHNRLYWYRQTLGQGPEFLTYFQNEAQLEKSRLLSDRFSAERPKGSFSTLEIQRTEQGDSAMYLCASSFWGGPPDTQYFGPGTRLTVL.

V is TRBV28 and J is TRBJ1-5, with D possibly TRBD1 on 5 matching bases. The CDR3 loop spans 15 amino acids. Germline V gene sequence: CDR1 MDHEN, CDR2 SYDVKM. V was shortened by 6 bases and J by 4 bases, with 16 bases between the two germline ends. The CDR3 is CASRPPGQKNQPQHF. The CDR3 DNA reads as TGTGCCAGCAGGCCTCCGGGGCAAAAGAATCAGCCCCAGCATTTT.

This sequence joins TRBV2 and TRBJ2-5; 7 nucleotides line up with TRBD1. The germline V gene encodes CDR1 SNHLY and CDR2 FYNNEI. Trimming removed 6 bases from V and 4 bases from J; junction bases left unmatched: 5. The CDR3 runs 13 residues. The CDR3 region has the DNA TGTGCCAGCAGCGTTTACAGGGGAGAGACCCAGTACTTC. This sequence encodes CASSVYRGETQYF.

This rearrangement joins TRBV6-5 to TRBJ2-2; D not resolved. Per the germline V gene, CDR1 is MNHEY and CDR2 is SVGAGI. The germline V and J ends were trimmed by 3 bases and 4 bases, with 9 bases remaining between them. The CDR3 covers 14 residues. Written as DNA, the CDR3 is TGTGCCAGCAGTTATTCCAGGACCACCGGGGAGCTGTTTTTT. Protein: CASSYSRTTGELFF.

V gene TRBV5-4 combines with J gene TRBJ2-2; TRBD2 might be the D (6 bases). Germline lookup yields CDR1 SGHNT and CDR2 YYREEE (reference sequence). V was clipped by 1 base and J by 0 bases, with 7 bases between them. The CDR3 has 15 amino acids. CDR3 loop: CASSLSGANTGELFF. CDR3 DNA: TGTGCCAGCAGCTTGTCGGGAGCGAACACCGGGGAGCTGTTTTTT.

V gene TRBV28 combines with J gene TRBJ2-5, with 16 positions matching TRBD2. The CDR3 has 18 amino acids. Germline trimming cut 1 base from V and 5 bases from J; bases unmatched to any gene: 7. The V gene's germline CDR1 is MDHEN and CDR2 SYDVKM. This CDR3 is CASSLSRGLAGGGETQYF. In DNA, the CDR3 is TGTGCCAGCAGTTTATCCCGGGGACTAGCGGGAGGGGGTGAGACCCAGTACTTC. The complete variable domain, with remaining parts taken from reference TRBV28 and TRBJ2-5, reads DVKVTQSSRYLVKRTGEKVFLECVQDMDHENMFWYRQDPGLGLRLIYFSYDVKMKEKGDIPEGYSVSREKKERFSLILESASTNQTSMYLCASSLSRGLAGGGETQYFGPGTRLLVL.